This T cell receptor (beta chain) was sequenced for a study of blood T cell repertoires in COVID-19. Study background: Specimens from acute and convalescent COVID-19 originated in the United States, Italy and Spain.

Profiling relied on immunoSEQ multiplex PCR, and the TCRdb table lists in-frame clones only, not all of them. The sample consists of about 170,000 clones, about 80% of them appearing once. Donors in Cohort 3 who had recovered were those with two negative PCRs, healthcare professional clearance, or resolution of their symptoms. Germline V gene data show CDR1 as SNHLY and CDR2 as FYNNEI. V shed 6 bases, J shed 4 bases, and the junction held 11 bases outside the gene matches. The length of the CDR3 is 16 residues. The chain recombines TRBV2 with TRBJ2-3, with 9 bases matching TRBD1. Sequenced material: PBMCs or T cells enriched from blood (not recorded which). The TCR sequence derives from a man aged 45-65 years who had recovered from COVID-19. The CDR3: CASRKTGGRVADTQYF. The DNA for the CDR3 is TGTGCCAGCAGGAAGACAGGGGGTAGGGTAGCAGATACGCAGTATTTT. The full variable domain, in which reference TRBV2 and TRBJ2-3 provide the parts outside the CDR3, is EPEVTQTPSHQVTQMGQEVILRCVPISNHLYFYWYRQILGQKVEFLVSFYNNEISEKSEIFDDQFSVERPDGSNFTLKIRSTKLEDSAMYFCASRKTGGRVADTQYFGPGTRLTVL.